A selection of T cell receptor beta chains follows, all from one sample in a study of cytomegalovirus exposure and HLA in healthy donors. Method: immunoSEQ multiplex PCR; TCRdb's copy keeps in-frame clones and lacks some. The sample comprises 250,000 or so clones, about 90% of which are singletons, and under 0.4% rests with the top ten. The sequenced sample consisted of PBMCs. The receptors come from a woman between 18 and 29 years old in good health and CMV-seronegative. Each CDR3 is given with its conserved first and last residue.

v_call	j_call	cdr3_aa
TRBV29-1	TRBJ2-1	CSVRMGGGYNEQFF
TRBV28	TRBJ2-2	CASSPGTAATGELFF
TRBV30	TRBJ2-3	CAWNEGTDTQYF
TRBV28	TRBJ2-1	CASSTQGDEQFF
TRBV9	TRBJ2-3	CASSVGGTDTQYF
TRBV15	TRBJ2-3	CATSRGQGLDTDTQYF
TRBV5-1	TRBJ1-2	CASSSQNGQLNYGYTF
TRBV6-5	TRBJ1-2	CASSYGTGPNYGYTF
TRBV30	TRBJ1-2	CAWTLRQGLGYTF
TRBV10-3	TRBJ2-1	CAISESRDEQFF
TRBV7-9	TRBJ1-1	CASSLGQLRGEMNTEAFF
TRBV18	TRBJ1-4	CASSVGQTPNEKLFF
TRBV25-1	TRBJ1-4	CASSEYKGAAEKLFF
TRBV27	TRBJ1-2	CASSLFTPRGRDGYTF
TRBV28	TRBJ1-5	CASSLWDRGYSNQPQHF
TRBV7-6	TRBJ2-1	CASSSEAGWSYNEQFF
TRBV19	TRBJ1-1	CASSRTGDLTEAFF
TRBV9	TRBJ2-1	CASSVPTELDSYYNEQFF
TRBV10-2	TRBJ1-5	CASSPGQGQPQHF
TRBV4-1	TRBJ2-3	CASSHLVSGGKSTDTQYF
TRBV18	TRBJ1-2	CASSPYPTGNGYTF
TRBV6-6	TRBJ2-7	CASSYSISGASYEQYF
TRBV4-3	TRBJ2-7	CASSQGSSASYEQYF
TRBV7-9	TRBJ2-7	CATAVGGGTYEQYF
TRBV6-5	TRBJ1-5	CASSYSASDFNQPQHF
TRBV7-6	TRBJ1-1	CASSEDLREAFF
TRBV29-1	TRBJ2-3	CSVESQGAPGTTDTQYF
TRBV7-6	TRBJ1-5	CASSPDRNQPQHF
TRBV7-3	TRBJ2-3	CASSTASTDTQYF
TRBV6-1	TRBJ2-7	CASSLRGTPYEQYF
TRBV6-5	TRBJ2-5	CASSYGGDQETQYF
TRBV7-8	TRBJ2-5	CASSLVLAGLYQETQYF
TRBV5-8	TRBJ2-2	CASSLARTGVTGELFF
TRBV5-1	TRBJ2-2	CASSPGPSANTGELFF
TRBV18	TRBJ1-2	CASSPPSPGNYGYTF